This T cell receptor beta chain was recovered during a study of technical replicates of blood from several donors. Profiled with immunoSEQ multiplex PCR; TCRdb holds only in-frame clones, not every one. This table holds around 70,000 clones, almost 98% found once. The receptor comes from a human donor in good health. Sequenced: T cells isolated from PBMCs.

The chain's CDR3 is CSVPTSGRANEQFF. CDR3 nucleotide sequence: TGCAGCGTTCCAACTAGCGGGAGGGCAAATGAGCAGTTCTTC. The chain has TRBV29-1 and TRBJ2-1; 13 nucleotides align to TRBD2. Per germline, CDR1 SQVTM and CDR2 ANQGSEA. The V gene end was trimmed by 5 bases and the J gene end by 7 bases; junction bases not matched to a gene: 5. This CDR3 is 14 amino acids long.